Following are 11 T cell receptor beta chains from one sample sequenced in a study of cytotoxic CD8 clonotypes in ibrutinib-treated CLL. Assay: immunoSEQ multiplex PCR; the TCRdb copy retains only in-frame clones and omits some. Of roughly 250,000 clones listed, 70% are singletons. Source: PBMCs, taken after 24 months of ibrutinib treatment. The source of these receptors is a human donor with chronic lymphocytic leukemia.

The CDR3 sequence is CAISESISDEQYF. CDR3 sequence (DNA): TGTGCCATCAGTGAGTCGATATCTGACGAGCAGTACTTC. The chain recombines TRBV10-3 with TRBJ2-7; no clear D. The CDR3 covers 13 residues. Germline-derived CDR1 and CDR2 are ENHRY and SYGVKD. Trimming removed 0 bases at V and 5 bases at J, with 8 bases between.

V gene TRBV2 combines with J gene TRBJ2-5; TRBD1 or TRBD2 may be the D gene (5 bases each). The germline V and J ends were trimmed by 6 bases and 5 bases, with 10 bases remaining between them. Germline loops: CDR1 SNHLY, CDR2 FYNNEI. This CDR3 spans 12 amino acids. The CDR3 sequence is CASRGVHETQYF. The CDR3 nucleotides read TGTGCCAGCAGGGGGGTGCATGAGACCCAGTACTTC.

The V call is TRBV4-2, the J call TRBJ2-1, with a weak D call TRBD2 (5 bases). Germline lookup yields CDR1 LGHNA and CDR2 YNFKEQ. The CDR3 sequence is 14 residues long. Trimming removed 3 bases at V and 8 bases at J, with 14 bases between. CDR3 in amino acids: CASSHGRGSDEQFF. In nucleotides, the CDR3 is TGTGCCAGCAGCCACGGGCGAGGGAGTGATGAGCAGTTCTTC.

The sample holds a few counts of this clone. The chain's CDR3 is CASSEVGYTF. The CDR3 nucleotides are TGTGCCAGCAGTGAAGTCGGCTACACCTTC. The V gene is TRBV6-1, the J gene TRBJ1-2; no firm D call. This CDR3 contains 10 residues. Trimming pared 1 base from V and 8 bases from J, leaving 2 bases between. Germline V gene lookup returns CDR1 MNHNS and CDR2 SASEGT.

The rearrangement uses TRBV7-9 and TRBJ1-4; D is ambiguous. The ends were cut back, 6 bases at V and 3 bases at J, with 8 bases in the middle. The CDR3 consists of 13 residues. Germline V CDR1 and CDR2: SEHNR, FQNEAQ (reference sequence). Here the CDR3 DNA reads TGTGCCAGCAGGGAGGGTGCTAATGAAAAACTGTTTTTT. Protein product: CASREGANEKLFF.

This clone was counted only a few times. The V and J genes are TRBV6-5 and TRBJ2-1, with D perhaps being TRBD1 or TRBD2 (5 bases each). Trimming removed 8 bases at V and 16 bases at J, with 18 bases between. The CDR3 is 11 amino acids. Per the germline V gene, CDR1 is MNHEY and CDR2 is SVGAGI. In DNA, the CDR3 is TGTGCCAGCCGCCGGGACCAAGCTTACTTCTTC. Protein: CASRRDQAYFF.

V and J are TRBV7-9 and TRBJ2-7; 8 bases fit TRBD1. This CDR3 region has 16 residues. Looked up from germline, CDR1 is SEHNR and CDR2 is FQNEAQ (reference sequence). The J segment lost 4 bases and the V segment lost 1 base, leaving 9 bases of the junction unmatched. The DNA for the CDR3 is TGTGCCAGCAGCTTAGGCGATCGGACAGGGCGGTACGAGCAGTACTTC. Translating it yields CASSLGDRTGRYEQYF.

The rearrangement joins TRBV9 to TRBJ1-4, with 7 bases lining up with TRBD1. This CDR3 has 16 residues. The junction had 6 bases not matched to a gene; V was cut back by 1 base and J by 3 bases. Germline V CDR1 and CDR2: SGDLS, YYNGEE. DNA of the CDR3: TGTGCCAGCAGCGTAAGGGGGCTGGGGTCTAATGAAAAACTGTTTTTT. Translating it yields CASSVRGLGSNEKLFF.

This clone was counted only a few times. The gene calls are TRBV28 and TRBJ2-7, with D possibly TRBD1 on 5 matching bases. Germline-derived CDR1 and CDR2 are MDHEN and SYDVKM. This CDR3 has 15 amino acids. The germline V and J ends were trimmed by 0 bases and 5 bases, with 14 bases remaining between them. CDR3 bases: TGTGCCAGCAGTTTATGTCAGGGTTCGGGTGACGAGCAGTACTTC. Translating it yields CASSLCQGSGDEQYF.

Worth noting for this clone: The sample contains more than one DNA sequence encoding this CDR3. V is TRBV4-2 and J is TRBJ2-1; D may be TRBD2 (6 bases). CDR3 length: 16 residues. Germline V gene data show CDR1 as LGHNA and CDR2 as YNFKEQ. With 0 bases removed from V and 0 bases from J, the gap between germline ends came to 9 bases. The CDR3 DNA sequence: TGTGCCAGCAGCCAAGAAGGAGGGAGCTCCTACAATGAGCAGTTCTTC. This translates into CASSQEGGSSYNEQFF.

This clone came up a few times. The rearrangement uses TRBV28 and TRBJ2-1; D assignment may be TRBD1 or TRBD2 (6 bases each). Per the germline V gene, CDR1 is MDHEN and CDR2 is SYDVKM. V lost 5 bases and J 8 bases, leaving 19 bases between the germline ends. The CDR3 contains 15 residues. Written as DNA, the CDR3 is TGTGCCAGCAGTGTCCAGGGGCGGGGAAGGGATGAGCAGTTCTTC. This encodes CASSVQGRGRDEQFF.